This TCR beta chain was recovered during a study of T-cell memory formation after mild COVID-19. Study-level findings and limits: Clones that shrank (day 15 to 85) were balanced CD4/CD8, whereas later expanders leaned CD4+. Still unconfirmed is whether the second-wave clones peaking on day 37 recognized SARS-CoV-2. The pre-infection memory compartment contained some responding clones, suggesting cross-reactive memory joined.

This clonotype appeared many times. The antigen is undetermined. Using its own MiXCR run on the 5' RACE reads, TCRdb lists one record per CDR3 protein. The table shows fewer than 200,000 distinct CDR3 sequences, with around 18% occurring only once. The CDR3 loop spans 17 amino acids. Deletions cut 1 base from V and 1 base from J, with 14 bases between. The germline V gene has CDR1 SEHNR and CDR2 FQNEAQ (reference sequence). The clonotype was recovered from a man between 18 and 29 years old who had mild COVID-19 (a few samples of this study predate the infection). Cell type and time point are not known. The chain is built from TRBV7-9 and TRBJ1-5; D remains ambiguous. The sequenced sample was PBMCs or a T cell subset sorted from them (not recorded which). The CDR3 is CASSLGSGIPSNQPQHF. DNA for the CDR3: TGTGCCAGCAGCTTAGGGTCCGGGATCCCGAGCAATCAGCCCCAGCATTTT.